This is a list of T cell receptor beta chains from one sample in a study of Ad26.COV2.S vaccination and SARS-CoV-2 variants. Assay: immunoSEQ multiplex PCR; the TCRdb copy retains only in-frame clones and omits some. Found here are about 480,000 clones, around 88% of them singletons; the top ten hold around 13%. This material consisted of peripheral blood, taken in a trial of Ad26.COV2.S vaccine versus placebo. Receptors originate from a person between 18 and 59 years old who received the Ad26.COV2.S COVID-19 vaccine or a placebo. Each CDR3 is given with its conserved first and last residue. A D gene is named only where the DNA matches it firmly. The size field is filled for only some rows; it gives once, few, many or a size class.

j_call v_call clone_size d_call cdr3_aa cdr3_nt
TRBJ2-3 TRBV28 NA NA CASSLPTGLGSTDTQYF TGTGCCAGCAGTTTACCGACTGGTTTAGGGAGCACAGATACGCAGTATTTT
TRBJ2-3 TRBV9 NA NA CASSQGPSTDTQYF TGTGCCAGCAGCCAGGGGCCGAGCACAGATACGCAGTATTTT
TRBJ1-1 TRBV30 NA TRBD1 CAWIGQGGTEAFF TGTGCCTGGATAGGACAGGGGGGCACTGAAGCTTTCTTT
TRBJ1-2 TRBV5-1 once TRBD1 CASSLGQGSYGYTF TGCGCCAGCAGCTTGGGACAGGGCTCCTATGGCTACACCTTC
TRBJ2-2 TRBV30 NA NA CAWNVLLSGELFF TGTGCCTGGAATGTCCTCCTCTCCGGGGAGCTGTTTTTT
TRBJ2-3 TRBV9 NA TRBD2 CASAIAGDVDTQYF TGTGCCAGCGCCATAGCGGGAGATGTAGATACGCAGTATTTT
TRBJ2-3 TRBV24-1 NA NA CATSDLEESTDTQYF TGTGCCACCAGTGATTTGGAGGAAAGCACAGATACGCAGTATTTT
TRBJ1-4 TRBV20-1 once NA CSASSENEKLFF TGCAGTGCTAGTTCGGAAAATGAAAAACTGTTTTTT
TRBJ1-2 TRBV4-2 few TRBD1 CASSQDRDSDYGYTF TGTGCCAGCAGCCAAGATCGGGACAGTGACTATGGCTACACCTTC
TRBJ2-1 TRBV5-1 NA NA CASSLGQFMDEQFF TGCGCCAGCAGCTTAGGACAGTTTATGGATGAGCAGTTCTTC
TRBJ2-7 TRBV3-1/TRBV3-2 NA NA CASSQLTGSSSGEQYF TGTGCCAGCAGCCAGCTAACAGGGAGCTCCAGCGGCGAGCAGTACTTC
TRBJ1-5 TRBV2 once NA CASSPIGINQPQHF TGTGCCAGCAGCCCTATTGGGATCAATCAGCCCCAGCATTTT
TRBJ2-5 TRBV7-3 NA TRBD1 CASSPTGAIKTQYF TGTGCCAGCAGCCCGACAGGGGCGATAAAGACCCAGTACTTC
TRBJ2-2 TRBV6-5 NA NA CASSYQLPGELFF TGTGCCAGCAGTTACCAATTGCCTGGGGAGCTGTTTTTT
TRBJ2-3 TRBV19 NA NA CASTPARLEGTDTQYF TGTGCCAGTACCCCAGCTAGACTAGAGGGCACAGATACGCAGTATTTT
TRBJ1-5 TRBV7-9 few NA CASSSSGQPQHF TGTGCCAGCAGCTCCTCCGGTCAGCCCCAGCATTTT
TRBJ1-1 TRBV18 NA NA CASSPSGDHTEAFF TGTGCCAGCTCACCCTCAGGGGACCACACTGAAGCTTTCTTT
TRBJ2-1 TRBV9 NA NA CASSAAPWGISSYNEQFF TGTGCCAGCAGCGCTGCCCCTTGGGGGATAAGCTCCTACAATGAGCAGTTCTTC
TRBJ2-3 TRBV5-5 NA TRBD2 CASSLAASEREVPDTQYF TGTGCCAGCAGCTTAGCGGCCTCGGAGCGGGAGGTCCCAGATACGCAGTATTTT
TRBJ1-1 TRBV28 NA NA CASSFGGKGLNTEAFF TGTGCCAGCAGTTTCGGAGGGAAAGGGTTGAACACTGAAGCTTTCTTT
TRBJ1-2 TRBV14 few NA CASSQDTGRYGYTF TGTGCCAGCAGCCAAGATACGGGGCGCTATGGCTACACCTTC
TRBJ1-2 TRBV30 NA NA CAWGGVGYTF TGTGCCTGGGGGGGCGTCGGCTACACCTTC
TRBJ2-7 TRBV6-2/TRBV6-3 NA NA CASSYSIERRRGAYEQYF TGTGCCAGCAGTTACTCGATAGAGAGGAGGAGGGGGGCCTACGAGCAGTACTTC
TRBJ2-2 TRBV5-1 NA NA CASRETGELFF TGCGCCAGCAGGGAAACCGGGGAGCTGTTTTTT
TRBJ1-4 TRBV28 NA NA CASSQRMGAGEKLFF TGTGCCAGCAGTCAAAGGATGGGGGCTGGAGAAAAACTGTTTTTT
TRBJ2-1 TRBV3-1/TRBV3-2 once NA CASSPCRARPYNEQFF TGTGCCAGCAGCCCTTGCAGGGCAAGGCCGTACAATGAGCAGTTCTTC
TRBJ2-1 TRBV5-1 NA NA CASSLATTRRHEQFF TGCGCCAGCAGCTTGGCCACCACCCGGCGTCATGAGCAGTTCTTC
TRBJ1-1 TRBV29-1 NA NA CSVDALGYTEAFF TGCAGCGTTGATGCGTTGGGGTACACTGAAGCTTTCTTT
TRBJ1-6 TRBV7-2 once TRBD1 CASSLGQGGVNSPLHF TGTGCCAGCAGCTTGGGCCAGGGGGGTGTAAATTCACCCCTCCACTTT
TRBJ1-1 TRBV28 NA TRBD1 CASPRQGGIWNTEAFF TGTGCCAGCCCTCGACAGGGGGGAATTTGGAACACTGAAGCTTTCTTT
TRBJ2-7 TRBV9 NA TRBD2 CASSVDDGRVYEQYF TGTGCCAGCAGCGTAGACGACGGGAGGGTATACGAGCAGTACTTC
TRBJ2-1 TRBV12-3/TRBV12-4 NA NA CASSSFHEQFF TGTGCCAGCAGCTCCTTCCATGAGCAGTTCTTC
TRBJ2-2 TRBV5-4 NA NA CASSLLSGELFF TGTGCCAGCAGCTTGTTGTCCGGGGAGCTGTTTTTT
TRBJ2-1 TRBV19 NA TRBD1 CASSQNTGTGGGNEQFF TGTGCCAGTAGTCAAAACACCGGGACAGGGGGAGGCAATGAGCAGTTCTTC
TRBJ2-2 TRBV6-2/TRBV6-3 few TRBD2 CASSRVAGLGTGELFF TGTGCCAGCAGCAGGGTAGCGGGTCTGGGAACCGGGGAGCTGTTTTTT
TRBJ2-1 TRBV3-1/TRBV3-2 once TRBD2 CASTVAGSGTYNEQFF TGTGCCAGCACCGTAGCGGGATCGGGAACATACAATGAGCAGTTCTTC
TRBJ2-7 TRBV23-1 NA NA CASSHNPGQKTPYEQYF TGCGCCAGCAGTCATAACCCGGGACAAAAGACCCCCTACGAGCAGTACTTC
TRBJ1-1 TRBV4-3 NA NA CASSQGPGTGGANTEAFF TGCGCCAGCAGCCAAGGACCCGGCACGGGGGGCGCGAACACTGAAGCTTTCTTT
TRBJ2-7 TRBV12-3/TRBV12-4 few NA CASSFPTDYEQYF TGTGCCAGCAGTTTCCCGACCGACTACGAGCAGTACTTC
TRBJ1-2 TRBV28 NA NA CASSIINDGYTF TGTGCCAGCAGTATCATTAATGATGGCTACACCTTC